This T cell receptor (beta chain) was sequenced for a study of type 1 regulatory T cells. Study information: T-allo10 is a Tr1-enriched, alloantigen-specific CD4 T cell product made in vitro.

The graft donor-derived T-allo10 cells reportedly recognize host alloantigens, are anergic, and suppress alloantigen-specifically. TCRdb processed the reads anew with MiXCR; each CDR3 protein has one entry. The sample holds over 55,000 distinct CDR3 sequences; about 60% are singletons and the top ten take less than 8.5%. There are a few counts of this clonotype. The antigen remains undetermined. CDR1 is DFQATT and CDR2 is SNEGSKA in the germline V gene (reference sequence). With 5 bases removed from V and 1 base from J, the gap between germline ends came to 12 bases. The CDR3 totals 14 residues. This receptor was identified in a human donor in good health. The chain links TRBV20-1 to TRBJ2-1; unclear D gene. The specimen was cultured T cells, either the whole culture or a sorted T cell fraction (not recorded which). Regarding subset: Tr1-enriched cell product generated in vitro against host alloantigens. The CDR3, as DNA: TGCAGTGCTCCCCTAGGGAATTCCTACAATGAGCAGTTCTTC. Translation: CSAPLGNSYNEQFF.